This TCR beta chain was identified in a study of graft-versus-host responses after intestinal transplantation. General study results and limits: GvH clones detected in recipient marrow included some appearing first in ileum or blood.

The germline CDR1 and CDR2 sequences are MNHEY and SVGAGI. This CDR3 has 13 residues. Trimming removed 4 bases from V and 9 bases from J, with 13 bases in between. Concerning this clone: Its specificity is unknown.

Only in-frame clones appear in the TCRdb table, and some are missing; sequencing was by immunoSEQ multiplex PCR. The data contain under 150,000 clones, roughly 95% of them singletons. This chain links TRBV6-5 with TRBJ2-1, with TRBD1 as a possible D gene (5 bases). The sequences come from unstimulated CD8+ T cells sorted from spleen or lymph node cells, collected before intestinal transplant. The source is a human donor who received an intestinal transplant. CDR3 coding DNA: TGTGCCAGCAGTTCTGACTCAACAGGTGAGCAGTTCTTC. Translating gives CASSSDSTGEQFF.